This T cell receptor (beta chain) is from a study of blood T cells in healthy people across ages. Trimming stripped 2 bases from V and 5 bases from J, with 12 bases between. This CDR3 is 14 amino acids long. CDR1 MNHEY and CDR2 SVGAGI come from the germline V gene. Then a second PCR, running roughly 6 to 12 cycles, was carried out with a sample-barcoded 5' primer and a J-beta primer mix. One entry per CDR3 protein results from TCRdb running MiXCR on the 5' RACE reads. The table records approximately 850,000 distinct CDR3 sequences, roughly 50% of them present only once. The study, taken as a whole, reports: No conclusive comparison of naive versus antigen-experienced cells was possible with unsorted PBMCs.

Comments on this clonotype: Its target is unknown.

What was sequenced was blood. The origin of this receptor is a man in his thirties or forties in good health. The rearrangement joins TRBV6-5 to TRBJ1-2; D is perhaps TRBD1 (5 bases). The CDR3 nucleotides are TGTGCCAGCAGTTACGGGACGAGTCCTTATGGCTACACCTTC. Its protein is CASSYGTSPYGYTF.